What follows are 14 T cell receptor beta chains derived from one specimen sequenced in a study of blood T cell repertoires in COVID-19. TCRdb's table, derived via immunoSEQ multiplex PCR, lists solely in-frame clones and lacks some. The data contain thousands of clones, roughly 80% of them singletons. Sequencing was performed on peripheral blood. The receptors shown here come from a human donor with active COVID-19. The donor label of this sample is uncertain.

The chain recombines TRBV5-5 with TRBJ2-7; possibly TRBD1 for D (6 bases). The CDR3 runs 14 residues. The germline CDR1 and CDR2 sequences are SGHKS and YYEKEE (reference sequence). V shed 0 bases and J shed 3 bases, with 10 bases lying between them. CDR3 sequence: CASSLDGTSYEQYF. The DNA of the CDR3 is TGTGCCAGCAGCTTGGACGGGACAAGCTACGAGCAGTACTTC.

The rearrangement links TRBV24-1 to TRBJ2-5; 10 bases map to TRBD2. Germline V gives CDR1 KGHDR, CDR2 SFDVKD. V lost 3 bases, J lost 5 bases, and 8 bases stayed unmatched. The CDR3 covers 16 residues. The CDR3 loop reads CATSDVLAGAGETQYF. As DNA, the CDR3 is TGTGCCACCAGTGATGTTCTAGCGGGAGCGGGTGAGACCCAGTACTTC.

The rearrangement joins TRBV28 to TRBJ2-2; 9 bases are a match to TRBD2. CDR1 and CDR2 from the germline V gene are MDHEN and SYDVKM. The CDR3 covers 15 residues. The V gene end was trimmed by 7 bases and the J gene end by 4 bases; junction bases not matched to a gene: 7. DNA for the CDR3: TGTGCCAGCAAATTCAGCGGGAGGCGCACCGGGGAGCTGTTTTTT. Its translation: CASKFSGRRTGELFF.

The genes are TRBV30 and TRBJ1-6; 9 bases align to TRBD1. Germline trimming cut 4 bases from V and 9 bases from J; bases unmatched to any gene: 7. Germline loops: CDR1 GTSNPN, CDR2 SVGIG (reference sequence). The CDR3 length is 14 residues. In nucleotides, the CDR3 is TGTGCCTGGAACCGGGACAGGGATACTTCACCCCTCCACTTT. Amino acids: CAWNRDRDTSPLHF.

The chain uses TRBV28 and TRBJ1-4, with D uncertain. The germline gives CDR1 MDHEN, CDR2 SYDVKM. The V and J ends lost 1 base and 2 bases respectively, with 8 bases between them. CDR3 length: 15 amino acids. DNA of the CDR3: TGTGCCAGCAGTTTATCGGGATCCACTAATGAAAAACTGTTTTTT. Translation gives CASSLSGSTNEKLFF.

V usage is TRBV5-4 and J usage is TRBJ1-2; D is uncertain. CDR3 length: 12 amino acids. V dropped 2 bases and J dropped 3 bases, with 5 bases sitting between them. Germline CDR1 reads SGHNT; CDR2 reads YYREEE (reference sequence). The CDR3 bases are TGTGCCAGCAGCTTCCCCTACTATGGCTACACCTTC. Its translation: CASSFPYYGYTF.

The rearrangement joins TRBV5-1 to TRBJ2-1, with 10 positions matching TRBD2. The CDR3 runs 15 residues. V gave up 0 bases and J gave up 8 bases; unmatched junction bases: 5. Germline V CDR1 and CDR2: SGHRS, YFSETQ. CDR3 sequence: CASSLGGLAFDEQFF. In nucleotides, the CDR3 is TGCGCCAGCAGCTTGGGGGGACTAGCGTTCGATGAGCAGTTCTTC.

This clone was seen only once. The CDR3 sequence is CASSSRAPSLQTGELFF. CDR3 DNA sequence: TGTGCCAGCAGCTCACGTGCCCCTTCTCTACAGACCGGGGAGCTGTTTTTT. This rearrangement joins TRBV11-2 to TRBJ2-2; no reliable D call. The CDR3 runs to 17 residues. The V gene lost 4 bases and the J gene lost 5 bases, with 20 bases spanning the gap. Looked up from germline, CDR1 is SGHAT and CDR2 is FQNNGV.

The rearrangement links TRBV4-2 to TRBJ2-3; the D gene is possibly TRBD2 (5 bases). Germline-derived CDR1 and CDR2 are LGHNA and YNFKEQ. V lost 3 bases and J lost 2, with 9 bases in between. The CDR3 contains 14 residues. The CDR3 reads CASSQERLTDTQYF. In DNA, the CDR3 is TGTGCCAGCAGCCAGGAGCGGCTCACAGATACGCAGTATTTT.

By sample fraction, this clone is medium-sized. The chain combines TRBV19 with TRBJ2-5; 13 nucleotides align to TRBD2. Germline lookup yields CDR1 LNHDA and CDR2 SQIVND (reference sequence). This CDR3 region has 15 residues. The junction had 5 bases not matched to a gene; V was cut back by 6 bases and J by 4 bases. The CDR3 loop is CASRRGLAGAETQYF. In DNA form, the CDR3 reads TGTGCCAGTAGACGAGGACTAGCGGGAGCAGAGACCCAGTACTTC.

V and J are TRBV11-2 and TRBJ2-7; tentative D call: TRBD2 (5 bases). V dropped 5 bases and J dropped 2 bases, with 13 bases sitting between them. In germline, CDR1 is SGHAT, CDR2 FQNNGV. This CDR3 has 14 residues. CDR3 loop: CASSRGATTYEQYF. The DNA for the CDR3 is TGTGCCAGCAGCCGGGGAGCGACAACCTACGAGCAGTACTTC. Based on the CDR3 plus reference TRBV11-2 and TRBJ2-7, the full variable domain is EAGVAQSPRYKIIEKRQSVAFWCNPISGHATLYWYQQILGQGPKLLIQFQNNGVVDDSQLPKDRFSAERLKGVDSTLKIQPAKLEDSAVYLCASSRGATTYEQYFGPGTRLTVT.

This clone is a singleton in its sample. The V and J genes are TRBV7-2 and TRBJ2-1, with 7 bases that match TRBD1. CDR1 SGHTA and CDR2 FQGNSA come from the germline V gene. Trimming at V came to 11 bases and at J to 0 bases, leaving 4 bases not matched to a gene. This CDR3 spans 13 amino acids. CDR3 nucleotides: TGTGCCGCGAGGGACAGCTCCTACAATGAGCAGTTCTTC. Protein sequence: CAARDSSYNEQFF. The full variable domain, completed using reference TRBV7-2 and TRBJ2-1, is GAGVSQSPSNKVTEKGKDVELRCDPISGHTALYWYRQSLGQGLEFLIYFQGNSAPDKSGLPSDRFSAERTGGSVSTLTIQRTQQEDSAVYLCAARDSSYNEQFFGPGTRLTVL.

The count of this clone is one. This chain connects TRBV6-5 to TRBJ2-5; tentatively, D is TRBD2 (6 bases). V shed 6 bases and J shed 4 bases, with 15 bases lying between them. Germline lookup yields CDR1 MNHEY and CDR2 SVGAGI. The CDR3 runs to 14 residues. This chain's CDR3 is CASRSPSAGETQYF. For the CDR3, the DNA is TGTGCCAGCAGGTCCCCTAGCGCGGGAGAGACCCAGTACTTC.

The chain joins TRBV7-8 to TRBJ2-2, with TRBD2 identical over 8 bases. The ends lost 5 bases at V and 4 bases at J; junction bases unmatched: 6. Per the germline V gene, CDR1 is SGHVS and CDR2 is FQNEAQ. The CDR3 is 15 amino acids. The CDR3 region has the DNA TGTGCCAGCAGCCTCGGGAGGGCGGTCACCGGGGAGCTGTTTTTT. Translation: CASSLGRAVTGELFF.